This T cell receptor (beta chain) emerged from a study of CD8+CD57+ T cells in acquired aplastic anemia. Study-level information: Each DNA sample taken from sorted CD4+ and CD8+ cells came to about 3.2 ug on average. Mean read depth for CD4+ cells from healthy donors was around 11 million. Overall study results and limits: Patient and control CD8+ Simpson's diversity was not significantly different. In common between the patients and the controls were some 28 CD8+ CDR3 sequences.

TCR beta VDJ and CDR3 profiles were obtained from a genomic DNA template. TCRdb reprocessed the reads via MiXCR and lists one record per CDR3 protein. The sample gives fewer than 250,000 distinct CDR3 sequences, roughly half of which show up once; about a sixth is in the top ten. The CDR3 totals 13 residues. CDR1 and CDR2 from the germline V gene are SQVTM and ANQGSEA. V was pared by 4 bases and J by 9 bases, with 16 bases between. With regard to this clonotype: Its matching antigen is unknown.

The source material was sorted CD4+, CD8+, or CD8+CD57+ T cells (not recorded which) from PBMCs. V is TRBV29-1 and J is TRBJ2-1; D might be TRBD2 (6 bases). The clonotype comes from a human donor in good health, serving as a control. CDR3 amino acids: CSVATRFSGEQFF. The CDR3 DNA reads TGCAGCGTTGCCACTAGATTTAGCGGTGAGCAGTTCTTC.